What follows are 22 T cell receptor beta chains derived from one specimen sequenced in a study of shared clonotypes between healthy human individuals. Libraries were prepared by immunoSEQ multiplex PCR; TCRdb keeps only in-frame clonotypes and omits some of them. The profile shows some 1 million clones, 75% of them singletons. Material for sequencing was memory CD4+ T cells sorted from blood. The sample's subset: CD45RA-negative fraction. These receptors were taken from a man younger than 35 in good health.

The chain carries TRBV5-6 and TRBJ2-1; the D call may be TRBD1 or TRBD2 (5 bases each). Germline V gene data show CDR1 as SGHDT and CDR2 as YYEEEE. The CDR3 covers 14 residues. Trimming removed 4 bases from V and 3 bases from J, with 11 bases in between. The CDR3 DNA reads as TGTGCCAGCAGCGCCGGGACGGTCTACAATGAGCAGTTCTTC. It is translated as CASSAGTVYNEQFF.

This chain connects TRBV27 to TRBJ1-6; no reliable D call. This CDR3 spans 14 amino acids. V lost 5 bases and J 3 bases, leaving 8 bases between the germline ends. Germline lookup yields CDR1 MNHEY and CDR2 SMNVEV (reference sequence). CDR3 sequence: CASSPGVYNSPLHF. In DNA form, the CDR3 reads TGTGCCAGCAGTCCCGGGGTCTATAATTCACCCCTCCACTTT.

The rearrangement uses TRBV7-9 and TRBJ2-7; no clear D gene. The CDR3 is 12 residues long. The germline V and J ends were trimmed by 3 bases and 5 bases, with 8 bases remaining between them. Per the germline V gene, CDR1 is SEHNR and CDR2 is FQNEAQ (reference sequence). The CDR3 here is CASSFGANEQYF. CDR3 coding DNA: TGTGCCAGCAGCTTCGGAGCGAACGAGCAGTACTTC.

This clone came up a few times. This sequence joins TRBV7-2 and TRBJ2-3, with D unclear. With 3 bases removed from V and 6 bases from J, the gap between germline ends came to 7 bases. Germline V lookup: CDR1 SGHTA, CDR2 FQGNSA. CDR3 length: 12 amino acids. CDR3 coding DNA: TGTGCCAGCAGCTTCGGATGGGATACGCAGTATTTT. Translating it yields CASSFGWDTQYF.

In the case of this clone: A much more abundant neighbour one base away suggests this may be a read error. The chain links TRBV9 to TRBJ1-2, with 11 positions matching TRBD1. The CDR3 runs 14 residues. Per the germline V gene, CDR1 is SGDLS and CDR2 is YYNGEE. Germline trimming cut 4 bases from V and 3 bases from J; bases unmatched to any gene: 2. CDR3 residues: CASSSGQGDYGYTF. In nucleotides, the CDR3 is TGTGCCAGCAGCTCGGGACAGGGGGACTATGGCTACACCTTC.

This chain uses TRBV5-1 with TRBJ2-5; no definite D call. V shed 4 bases and J shed 5 bases, with 9 bases lying between them. Per germline, CDR1 SGHRS and CDR2 YFSETQ. CDR3 length: 12 residues. The CDR3 protein is CASSREFETQYF. The CDR3 bases are TGCGCCAGCAGCCGCGAGTTCGAGACCCAGTACTTC.

This chain connects TRBV28 to TRBJ1-2; 7 positions match TRBD1. This CDR3 region has 15 residues. Germline trimming cut 5 bases from V and 0 bases from J; bases unmatched to any gene: 6. Germline loops: CDR1 MDHEN, CDR2 SYDVKM. DNA for the CDR3: TGTGCCAGCAGTAAGACAGGGTTTGCTAACTATGGCTACACCTTC. This sequence encodes CASSKTGFANYGYTF.

The gene calls are TRBV10-3 and TRBJ2-7; 8 positions match TRBD1. This CDR3 spans 14 amino acids. Germline-derived CDR1 and CDR2 are ENHRY and SYGVKD. Trimming took 9 bases from V and 4 from J; bases not matched to a gene: 11. Written as DNA, the CDR3 is TGTGCCATAACGCAGGGGGCTCAGTCTTACGAGCAGTACTTC. The encoded protein is CAITQGAQSYEQYF.

V and J are TRBV10-3 and TRBJ2-1; 11 bases fit TRBD2. Germline V gene data show CDR1 as ENHRY and CDR2 as SYGVKD. V lost 6 bases and J lost 9; bases outside the gene matches: 22. This CDR3 comprises 19 residues. CDR3 sequence: CAIRAPTSGSTGAFGEQFF. The CDR3 coding sequence is TGTGCCATCAGGGCTCCCACTAGCGGGAGTACGGGTGCTTTCGGTGAGCAGTTCTTC.

This clone was observed a handful of times. The chain recombines TRBV4-1 with TRBJ1-1, with D unclear. Germline V CDR1 and CDR2: MGHRA, YSYEKL. V was cut by 4 bases and J by 0 bases, with 12 bases left in between. The CDR3 is 15 amino acids. CDR3 DNA: TGCGCCAGCAGCCTGGGTGGGATCATGAACACTGAAGCTTTCTTT. It codes for CASSLGGIMNTEAFF.

The CDR3 region has the DNA TGTGCCAGCAGTTACGAGGAGAGGGCCAACTATGGCTACACCTTC. Residues: CASSYEERANYGYTF. The V and J genes are TRBV6-5 and TRBJ1-2; D call uncertain. V was clipped by 2 bases and J by 2 bases, with 12 bases between them. This CDR3 region has 15 residues. Germline V CDR1 and CDR2: MNHEY, SVGAGI.

The chain has TRBV28 and TRBJ2-7, with 8 bases matching TRBD2. The CDR3 consists of 13 residues. CDR1 is MDHEN and CDR2 is SYDVKM in the germline V gene. The trim removed 6 bases at V and 5 bases at J, leaving 6 bases unmatched. CDR3 residues: CASSWTSQHEQYF. CDR3 DNA sequence: TGTGCCAGCAGCTGGACTAGCCAACACGAGCAGTACTTC. The whole variable domain, remainder taken from reference TRBV28 and TRBJ2-7, is DVKVTQSSRYLVKRTGEKVFLECVQDMDHENMFWYRQDPGLGLRLIYFSYDVKMKEKGDIPEGYSVSREKKERFSLILESASTNQTSMYLCASSWTSQHEQYFGPGTRLTVT.

The chain has TRBV7-2 and TRBJ2-2, with TRBD2 identical over 11 bases. CDR1 is SGHTA, CDR2 FQGNSA, per germline. After removal of 5 bases from V and 11 bases from J, the junction contained 10 bases not matched to a gene. This CDR3 has 15 residues. CDR3 region: CASSTLAGGLGELFF. CDR3 bases: TGTGCCAGCAGCACTTTAGCGGGGGGGCTCGGTGAGCTGTTTTTT.

The CDR3 sequence is CASTSGGRDLGNTIYF. The CDR3 coding sequence is TGTGCCAGCACCTCAGGTGGGAGAGATCTGGGAAACACCATATATTTT. The chain combines TRBV25-1 with TRBJ1-3; D is unclear. CDR1 is MGHDK and CDR2 is SYGVNS in the germline V gene. The V end was cut by 7 bases, the J end by 4 bases, with 20 bases between. The CDR3 spans 16 residues.

The chain links TRBV7-9 to TRBJ2-7; 7 bases agree with TRBD1. With 3 bases clipped from V and 2 bases from J, the junction kept 7 bases outside the gene matches. Germline V gene sequence: CDR1 SEHNR, CDR2 FQNEAQ (reference sequence). The CDR3 is made up of 15 amino acids. CDR3 DNA: TGTGCCAGCAGCTTCGACAGGGCCCAGACCTACGAGCAGTACTTC. Amino acid sequence: CASSFDRAQTYEQYF.

V is TRBV9 and J is TRBJ2-2; D gene unclear. Trimming left V 5 bases short and J 4 bases short, with 12 bases between. This CDR3 contains 14 residues. Per the germline V gene, CDR1 is SGDLS and CDR2 is YYNGEE. The CDR3 DNA sequence: TGTGCCAGCAGTGCCGGGTCGAGCACCGGGGAGCTGTTTTTT. Protein sequence: CASSAGSSTGELFF.

CDR3 protein: CASSEAEGYNEQFF. CDR3 nucleotides: TGTGCCAGCAGTGAAGCGGAAGGCTACAATGAGCAGTTCTTC. The chain uses TRBV2 and TRBJ2-1, with D hard to call. CDR1 is SNHLY, CDR2 FYNNEI, per germline. The CDR3 totals 14 residues. With 0 bases removed from V and 3 bases from J, the gap between germline ends came to 6 bases.

In its sample, this clone was seen once. The V gene is TRBV15, the J gene TRBJ2-3; 7 bases agree with TRBD2. The CDR3 is made up of 19 amino acids. Germline V gives CDR1 LNHNV, CDR2 YYDKDF (reference sequence). Unmatched junction bases numbered 16, after V lost 0 bases and J lost 4 bases. The CDR3 nucleotides are TGTGCCACCAGCAGAGATCTTCCCCATCCAAGCGGGGAGGCAGATACGCAGTATTTT. Translated, it gives CATSRDLPHPSGEADTQYF.

This clone has just one count. Other nucleotide sequences from this sample produce the same CDR3. The rearrangement joins TRBV9 to TRBJ2-1; 8 bases agree with TRBD2. The CDR3 extends over 15 amino acids. Germline V CDR1 and CDR2: SGDLS, YYNGEE. Trimming at V came to 0 bases and at J to 4 bases, leaving 3 bases not matched to a gene. DNA for the CDR3: TGTGCCAGCAGCGTAGTTTCTAGCGGGTACAATGAGCAGTTCTTC. Encoded protein: CASSVVSSGYNEQFF.

This clone has a handful of counts. Other DNA sequences from this sample encode an identical CDR3 as well. The chain employs TRBV28 and TRBJ2-7; 8 bases align to TRBD1. The trim removed 6 bases at V and 2 bases at J, leaving 6 bases unmatched. Germline V CDR1 and CDR2: MDHEN, SYDVKM. CDR3 length equals 14 residues. CDR3 DNA: TGTGCCAGCAGCCTCGGACAGGGACCCTACGAGCAGTACTTC. This sequence encodes CASSLGQGPYEQYF.

V and J are TRBV7-9 and TRBJ2-2, with 8 bases identical to TRBD1. Germline V gene data show CDR1 as SEHNR and CDR2 as FQNEAQ (reference sequence). J lost 3 bases, V lost 5 bases, and 8 bases had no gene match. This CDR3 contains 16 residues. The DNA for the CDR3 is TGTGCCAGCAGCCAAGACAGGGGACGCTACACCGGGGAGCTGTTTTTT. Translation: CASSQDRGRYTGELFF.

V and J are TRBV30 and TRBJ2-3, with D unclear. Germline V gene lookup returns CDR1 GTSNPN and CDR2 SVGIG (reference sequence). The germline V and J ends were trimmed by 4 bases and 5 bases, with 10 bases remaining between them. CDR3 length equals 12 residues. The CDR3 coding sequence is TGTGCCTGGATGGGTCTTGGAGATACGCAGTATTTT. Amino acids: CAWMGLGDTQYF.